This T cell receptor (beta chain) is drawn from a study of T cell repertoires in cytomegalovirus infection. Whole-study context: Shared public TCR beta signatures pointed to both CMV infection and a matching HLA type. Study conclusions and caveats: Totalled public TCR beta family frequency picked out people who carried CMV plus the relevant HLA.

The V and J ends lost 1 base and 5 bases respectively, with 13 bases between them. CDR1 and CDR2 from the germline V gene are MNHEY and SMNVEV (reference sequence). The CDR3 is 15 amino acids. This clonotype occurred many times. Its antigen is not identified. MiXCR, run by TCRdb on the reads, gives a single entry per CDR3 protein. The sample lists over 300,000 distinct CDR3 sequences, roughly 15% seen once, with more than 10% in the top ten. The TCR was taken from a human donor in good health (CMV status not recorded). Some clones in this sample may be carry-over from other donors' samples. The V call is TRBV27, the J call TRBJ2-3; D is undetermined. The sequenced sample was PBMCs. This CDR3 reads CASSLFDRLGDTQYF. The DNA for the CDR3 is TGTGCCAGCAGTTTATTCGACCGTTTAGGAGATACGCAGTATTTT.